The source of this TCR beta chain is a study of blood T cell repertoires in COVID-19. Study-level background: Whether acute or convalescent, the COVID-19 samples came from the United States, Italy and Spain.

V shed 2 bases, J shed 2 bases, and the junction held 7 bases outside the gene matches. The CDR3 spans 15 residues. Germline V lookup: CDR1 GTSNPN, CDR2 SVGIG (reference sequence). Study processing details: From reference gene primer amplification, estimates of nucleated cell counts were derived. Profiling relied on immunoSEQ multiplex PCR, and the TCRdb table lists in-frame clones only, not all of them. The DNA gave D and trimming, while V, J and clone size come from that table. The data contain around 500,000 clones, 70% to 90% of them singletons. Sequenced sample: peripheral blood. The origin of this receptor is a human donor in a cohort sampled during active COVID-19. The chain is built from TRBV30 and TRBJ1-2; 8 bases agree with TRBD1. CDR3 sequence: CAWSKRWTGNYGYTF. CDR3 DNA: TGTGCCTGGAGTAAGAGGTGGACAGGGAACTATGGCTACACCTTC.